These T cell receptor beta chains were read from a single sample in a study of CD4 T cell repertoires in COVID-19. Profiled with immunoSEQ multiplex PCR; TCRdb holds only in-frame clones, not every one. In the table there are about 75,000 clones, 83% of which are singletons. Source: CD4+ T cells from peripheral blood, taken after recovery from COVID-19. The receptors shown here come from a human donor who had COVID-19. Both conserved end residues are part of each CDR3. Each record gives: CDR3 protein, CDR3 DNA, V gene, clone size, J gene, D gene. A D gene is named only where the DNA matches it firmly. Some rows mark clone size as missing; the rest say once, few, many or name a class of expanded clone.

CASNQVAAGELFF	TGTGCCAGCAACCAAGTAGCGGCCGGGGAGCTGTTTTTT	TRBV6-5	-	TRBJ2-2	-
CASSPSGGLTDTQYF	TGTGCCAGCAGCCCCTCAGGGGGCCTCACAGATACGCAGTATTTT	TRBV5-8	-	TRBJ2-3	TRBD1
CASSSPTGDSDSGANVLTF	TGTGCCAGCAGCTCCCCTACGGGGGACAGCGACTCTGGGGCCAACGTCCTGACTTTC	TRBV7-8	-	TRBJ2-6	-
CASSMERETQYF	TGCGCCAGCAGCATGGAGAGGGAGACCCAGTACTTC	TRBV5-1	-	TRBJ2-5	-
CSAREAEQYF	TGCAGTGCTAGGGAAGCCGAGCAGTACTTC	TRBV20-1	once	TRBJ2-7	-
CASSQDSLTNYGYTF	TGCGCCAGCAGCCAAGATAGTCTGACTAACTATGGCTACACCTTC	TRBV4-1	few	TRBJ1-2	-
CASSAPTSPQGKAFF	TGTGCCAGCAGCGCTCCGACATCTCCCCAGGGAAAAGCTTTCTTT	TRBV5-4	-	TRBJ1-1	-
CASSPPGIPTDTQYF	TGTGCCAGCAGTCCCCCAGGGATCCCCACAGATACGCAGTATTTT	TRBV6-5	-	TRBJ2-3	-
CASSLFAGQLNSPLHF	TGTGCCAGCAGTTTATTCGCGGGACAGCTCAATTCACCCCTCCACTTT	TRBV28	-	TRBJ1-6	TRBD1
CASSSDWDSYYGYTF	TGTGCCAGCAGTTCTGACTGGGACAGTTACTATGGCTACACCTTC	TRBV27	-	TRBJ1-2	TRBD1
CASSEGGRTEAFF	TGTGCCAGCAGTGAGGGGGGACGTACGGAAGCTTTCTTT	TRBV6-1	-	TRBJ1-1	-
CASSLSRGDTQYF	TGTGCCAGCAGCTTATCCAGGGGGGATACGCAGTATTTT	TRBV7-2	once	TRBJ2-3	TRBD1
CASTQGPYNEQFF	TGTGCCAGCACCCAAGGCCCTTACAATGAGCAGTTCTTC	TRBV6-5	-	TRBJ2-1	-
CASSLVETYNEQFF	TGCGCCAGCAGCTTGGTCGAGACCTACAATGAGCAGTTCTTC	TRBV5-1	-	TRBJ2-1	-
CASSLLGGETQYF	TGTGCCAGCAGCTTATTAGGAGGGGAGACCCAGTACTTC	TRBV7-2	-	TRBJ2-5	-
CASSRERTGTRYTF	TGTGCCAGCAGTCGAGAAAGGACAGGCACACGCTACACCTTC	TRBV6-5	-	TRBJ1-2	TRBD1
CASSQDLVAVPSGAFF	TGCGCCAGCAGCCAAGATTTGGTGGCAGTCCCGTCGGGGGCTTTCTTT	TRBV4-1	-	TRBJ1-1	-
CASSQDVGRGRETQYF	TGTGCCAGCAGCCAAGATGTGGGGAGGGGCCGAGAGACCCAGTACTTC	TRBV3-1/TRBV3-2	-	TRBJ2-5	TRBD2
CASSRDVGENTEAFF	TGTGCCAGCAGCCGGGACGTAGGCGAGAACACTGAAGCTTTCTTT	TRBV7-3	-	TRBJ1-1	-
CASSGTGGSNQPQHF	TGTGCCAGCAGCGGGACCGGGGGTAGCAATCAGCCCCAGCATTTT	TRBV3-1/TRBV3-2	-	TRBJ1-5	-
CASSFLSDGSYEQYF	TGCGCCAGCAGCTTCCTCTCTGACGGATCCTACGAGCAGTACTTC	TRBV5-1	-	TRBJ2-7	-
CASSVGGTDTQYF	TGTGCCAGTAGTGTAGGGGGCACAGATACGCAGTATTTT	TRBV19	-	TRBJ2-3	-
CASQKAGGGQETQYF	TGTGCCAGCCAAAAAGCAGGGGGCGGTCAAGAGACCCAGTACTTC	TRBV27	-	TRBJ2-5	TRBD1
CASSAGGLGNQPQHF	TGTGCCAGCAGTGCAGGGGGTTTGGGCAATCAGCCCCAGCATTTT	TRBV28	few	TRBJ1-5	TRBD1
CATSRDAYYGYTF	TGTGCCACCAGCAGAGATGCCTACTATGGCTACACCTTC	TRBV15	-	TRBJ1-2	-
CASSSIEASRYF	TGTGCCAGCAGTTCCATCGAGGCTAGCAGGTACTTC	TRBV6-5	-	TRBJ2-4	-
CASSLGPRHNEKLFF	TGTGCCAGCAGCTTAGGCCCCCGACATAATGAAAAACTGTTTTTT	TRBV7-9	-	TRBJ1-4	-
CASSPLFGTDPSGSYNEQFF	TGTGCCAGCAGTCCCCTTTTTGGGACGGACCCCAGCGGCTCCTACAATGAGCAGTTCTTC	TRBV28	-	TRBJ2-1	-
CASSLGAVNTNTEAFF	TGTGCCAGCAGCTTAGGTGCGGTCAACACGAACACTGAAGCTTTCTTT	TRBV7-8	-	TRBJ1-1	-
CASSTGLFMNTEAFF	TGCGCCAGCTCGACAGGGCTATTCATGAACACTGAAGCTTTCTTT	TRBV10-2	-	TRBJ1-1	TRBD1
CASSYSRADPGELFF	TGTGCCAGCAGTTACTCTCGGGCGGATCCCGGGGAGCTGTTTTTT	TRBV6-5	-	TRBJ2-2	-
CASSLGQANSYEQYF	TGTGCCAGCAGCTTGGGACAGGCCAACTCCTACGAGCAGTACTTC	TRBV5-4	-	TRBJ2-7	-
CASSISLGRTEAFF	TGTGCCAGTAGTATAAGCCTGGGGCGAACTGAAGCTTTCTTT	TRBV19	-	TRBJ1-1	-
CASGLSPPGTTNTEAFF	TGTGCTAGTGGTTTGTCTCCTCCCGGGACAACGAACACTGAAGCTTTCTTT	TRBV12-5	-	TRBJ1-1	-
CASSKVVGRYEQYF	TGTGCCAGCAGCAAAGTGGTGGGCCGGTACGAGCAGTACTTC	TRBV21-1	-	TRBJ2-7	-
CASRQGLSNQPQHF	TGTGCCAGTAGGCAGGGGCTCAGCAATCAGCCCCAGCATTTT	TRBV19	once	TRBJ1-5	-
CASRRGGEETEAFF	TGCGCCAGCAGGAGGGGTGGGGAAGAAACTGAAGCTTTCTTT	TRBV10-2	-	TRBJ1-1	-
CASSISPGQGEQYF	TGTGCCAGCAGCATCTCCCCGGGACAGGGCGAGCAGTACTTC	TRBV9	-	TRBJ2-7	TRBD1
CASSPVAGYGYTF	TGTGCCAGCAGTCCGGTGGCCGGATATGGCTACACCTTC	TRBV2	-	TRBJ1-2	-
CASSQEGSRGLAEEETQYF	TGCGCCAGCAGCCAAGAAGGCTCGAGGGGTCTAGCGGAAGAAGAGACCCAGTACTTC	TRBV4-1	-	TRBJ2-5	TRBD2
CASSDSGGTDGDTIYF	TGTGCCAGCAGTGACTCGGGGGGTACTGATGGTGACACCATATATTTT	TRBV6-4	-	TRBJ1-3	-
CASSRGTEDYTF	TGTGCCAGCTCACGGGGGACAGAAGACTACACCTTC	TRBV18	-	TRBJ1-2	TRBD1
CASSQRNREDSEQYF	TGCGCCAGCAGTCAACGCAACAGGGAGGATTCCGAGCAGTACTTC	TRBV23-1	-	TRBJ2-7	-
CATHRTSGSYDSQETQYF	TGTGCCACACACCGGACTAGCGGGAGTTACGATTCCCAAGAGACCCAGTACTTC	TRBV19	-	TRBJ2-5	TRBD2
CASSLGQGAYNEQFF	TGTGCCAGCAGCCTTGGACAGGGGGCCTACAATGAGCAGTTCTTC	TRBV7-7	once	TRBJ2-1	TRBD1